The 24 T cell receptor beta chains presented below share a single source sample, sequenced in a study of OX40 agonist ivuxolimab in advanced cancers. Measured with immunoSEQ multiplex PCR; TCRdb has only the in-frame clones, and not every one. The table shows 150,000 to 170,000 clones, with around 94% occurring only once. The sample here was CD4+ or CD8+ T cells sorted from blood, taken in a trial of the OX40 agonist ivuxolimab. The receptor set was obtained from an adult with an advanced solid tumor such as melanoma, head and neck, liver or kidney cancer.

This clone was found a few times. The chain employs TRBV28 and TRBJ1-2; D gene uncertain. The CDR3 has 12 amino acids. CDR1 is MDHEN and CDR2 is SYDVKM in the germline V gene. Between the trimmed V and J ends, which lost 3 bases and 8 bases, there was a span of 10 bases. CDR3 in amino acids: CASSLRIWGYTF. CDR3 nucleotides: TGTGCCAGCAGTTTGCGGATTTGGGGCTACACCTTC.

The genes are TRBV5-6 and TRBJ1-1; a weak D match, TRBD1 (5 bases). CDR1 SGHDT and CDR2 YYEEEE come from the germline V gene. This CDR3 has 19 amino acids. V shed 4 bases and J shed 5 bases, with 30 bases lying between them. CDR3 region: CASSITILPGARLGTEAFF. In DNA, the CDR3 is TGTGCCAGCAGCATTACCATACTTCCCGGGGCTCGCTTGGGGACTGAAGCTTTCTTT.

This chain links TRBV7-8 with TRBJ2-7; tentatively, D is TRBD1 or TRBD2 (5 bases each). This CDR3 spans 14 amino acids. Germline V gene sequence: CDR1 SGHVS, CDR2 FQNEAQ. V was clipped by 5 bases and J by 0 bases, with 11 bases between them. In nucleotides, the CDR3 is TGTGCCAGCAGCAGGGACGTGAGCTCCTACGAGCAGTACTTC. This codes for CASSRDVSSYEQYF.

The rearrangement joins TRBV9 to TRBJ1-2; D is possibly TRBD1 (5 bases). The CDR3 length is 17 residues. V was cut by 3 bases and J by 2 bases, with 20 bases left in between. CDR1 SGDLS and CDR2 YYNGEE come from the germline V gene. The CDR3 bases are TGTGCCAGCAGCGGACCTTGGCAGGGAATGCGGAACTATGGCTACACCTTC. Translating gives CASSGPWQGMRNYGYTF.

This clone was seen a few times. The V gene is TRBV6-1, the J gene TRBJ1-1; no clear D gene. Trimming stripped 6 bases from V and 0 bases from J, with 8 bases between. The germline gives CDR1 MNHNS, CDR2 SASEGT. The CDR3 spans 13 residues. The CDR3 coding sequence is TGTGCCAGCAGCGACTCAGTGAACACTGAAGCTTTCTTT. Translated: CASSDSVNTEAFF.

Points on this clone: One end of the junction does not line up with germline, which may come from a read error. This chain connects TRBV2 to TRBJ1-2; D call uncertain. This CDR3 contains 12 residues. Germline loops: CDR1 SNHLY, CDR2 FYNNEI. As DNA, the CDR3 is TGTGCCAGCAGGGAAGAGCAGGCGACCTACACCTTC. This gives the protein CASREEQATYTF.

This clone appeared a single time. V is TRBV27 and J is TRBJ2-5; 7 bases match TRBD2. The V and J ends lost 5 bases and 7 bases, in that order; junction bases with no gene match: 19. Germline V CDR1 and CDR2: MNHEY, SMNVEV (reference sequence). CDR3 length: 17 residues. The chain's CDR3 is CASSDGSGGGRTRTQYF. In DNA, the CDR3 is TGTGCCAGCAGTGATGGAAGTGGGGGGGGTCGGACCCGGACCCAGTACTTC.

This clone has only a few counts. V and J are TRBV19 and TRBJ2-7; D remains unclear. V lost 4 bases to trimming and J lost 2 bases, with 12 bases between them. The germline V gene has CDR1 LNHDA and CDR2 SQIVND (reference sequence). CDR3 length: 14 residues. The CDR3 spells CASSRREAPYEQYF. The CDR3 coding sequence is TGTGCCAGTAGTAGGCGAGAGGCACCCTACGAGCAGTACTTC.

The J gene is TRBJ2-3, the V gene TRBV6-5; D is unresolved. CDR3 length: 13 amino acids. Per germline, CDR1 MNHEY and CDR2 SVGAGI. V shed 7 bases and J shed 2 bases, with 10 bases lying between them. This CDR3 is CASTVSNTDTQYF. CDR3 DNA: TGTGCCAGCACCGTTAGCAACACAGATACGCAGTATTTT.

In its sample, this clone was seen once. CDR3 sequence: CASSWDRNSEDTF. The CDR3 DNA is TGTGCCAGCAGTTGGGACAGGAACTCGGAGGACACCTTC. The gene calls are TRBV6-5 and TRBJ1-2; TRBD1 matches at 8 bases. Trimming removed 4 bases from V and 12 bases from J; junction bases left unmatched: 10. There are 13 residues in the CDR3. Looked up from germline, CDR1 is MNHEY and CDR2 is SVGAGI.

The chain uses TRBV7-9 and TRBJ2-5; possibly TRBD2 for D (5 bases). V lost 2 bases, J lost 2 bases, and 9 bases lay in between. Germline loops: CDR1 SEHNR, CDR2 FQNEAQ (reference sequence). The CDR3 runs to 14 residues. The DNA for the CDR3 is TGTGCCAGCAGCTTATCAGGAGGACAAGAGACCCAGTACTTC. It codes for CASSLSGGQETQYF.

The chain combines TRBV10-2 with TRBJ1-5; 11 bases map to TRBD1. The germline gives CDR1 WSHSY, CDR2 SAAADI. After removal of 4 bases from V and 2 bases from J, the junction contained 10 bases not matched to a gene. CDR3 size: 18 residues. CDR3 region: CASSVSGTGGLGNQPQHF. The CDR3 DNA follows: TGCGCCAGCAGTGTGAGTGGGACAGGGGGGCTCGGCAATCAGCCCCAGCATTTT.

This clone came up once. This rearrangement joins TRBV5-4 to TRBJ2-5; D may be TRBD2 (6 bases). Germline V lookup: CDR1 SGHNT, CDR2 YYREEE (reference sequence). Trimming removed 2 bases from V and 4 bases from J, with 12 bases in between. This CDR3 spans 14 amino acids. The CDR3 loop reads CASSLPGVRETQYF. The CDR3 coding sequence is TGTGCCAGCAGCTTACCGGGAGTGAGAGAGACCCAGTACTTC.

The J gene is TRBJ2-2, the V gene TRBV7-2; 10 bases agree with TRBD1. Germline CDR1 reads SGHTA; CDR2 reads FQGNSA. CDR3 length: 17 amino acids. Trimming took 3 bases from V and 2 from J; bases not matched to a gene: 6. The CDR3 loop reads CASSFRRDRGNTGELFF. In DNA form, the CDR3 reads TGTGCCAGCAGCTTCCGCCGGGACAGGGGAAACACCGGGGAGCTGTTTTTT.

J is TRBJ2-3 and V is TRBV9, with 13 nucleotides matching TRBD2. V lost 1 base and J lost 1; bases outside the gene matches: 6. Germline lookup yields CDR1 SGDLS and CDR2 YYNGEE. CDR3 length: 18 residues. The chain's CDR3 is CASSVMTSGGPGTDTQYF. The CDR3 coding sequence is TGTGCCAGCAGCGTAATGACTAGCGGGGGGCCGGGCACAGATACGCAGTATTTT.

CDR3 coding DNA: TGTGCCAGCAGCCCCGGGGGGAGCGGAGCAACCTACGAGCAGTACTTC. It yields the protein CASSPGGSGATYEQYF. This chain joins TRBV28 and TRBJ2-7, with 7 bases lining up with TRBD2. This CDR3 contains 16 residues. After removal of 6 bases from V and 2 bases from J, the junction contained 13 bases not matched to a gene. CDR1 is MDHEN and CDR2 is SYDVKM in the germline V gene.

The chain has TRBV13 and TRBJ1-2; the D gene is possibly TRBD1 (6 bases). There are 15 residues in the CDR3. The germline CDR1 and CDR2 sequences are PRHDT and FYEKMQ (reference sequence). V lost 4 bases and J lost 3, with 15 bases in between. The CDR3 DNA sequence: TGTGCCAGCAGCTCCCCCGGACAGACCGACTATGGCTACACCTTC. Translated, it gives CASSSPGQTDYGYTF.

The chain uses TRBV7-9 and TRBJ1-2, with a possible D match to TRBD1 (5 bases). CDR1 is SEHNR, CDR2 FQNEAQ, per germline (reference sequence). Trimming removed 5 bases at V and 10 bases at J, with 11 bases between. The CDR3 totals 11 residues. Here the CDR3 reads CASSPDNFYTF. The CDR3 DNA reads as TGTGCCAGCAGCCCGGACAACTTCTACACCTTC.

CDR3 region: CSVEETTDTQYF. The CDR3 DNA follows: TGCAGCGTTGAAGAGACCACAGATACGCAGTATTTT. The chain is built from TRBV29-1 and TRBJ2-3; D gene unclear. The CDR3 totals 12 residues. The V gene lost 0 bases and the J gene lost 2 bases, with 3 bases spanning the gap. Germline-derived CDR1 and CDR2 are SQVTM and ANQGSEA.

This chain connects TRBV7-2 to TRBJ2-7, with 13 bases aligning to TRBD2. Germline V lookup: CDR1 SGHTA, CDR2 FQGNSA. The CDR3 loop spans 19 amino acids. Trimming took 1 base from V and 5 from J; bases not matched to a gene: 14. The CDR3 reads CASSLVSTSGRAGGNEQYF. The CDR3 DNA sequence: TGTGCCAGCAGCTTAGTCTCAACTAGCGGGAGGGCCGGGGGGAACGAGCAGTACTTC.

The gene calls are TRBV6-4 and TRBJ2-2, with 10 bases identical to TRBD2. This CDR3 contains 15 residues. V shed 6 bases, J shed 4 bases, and the junction held 5 bases outside the gene matches. Per the germline V gene, CDR1 is MRHNA and CDR2 is SNTAGT. DNA of the CDR3: TGTGCCAGCAGATCAGCGGGAGGGAGCACCGGGGAGCTGTTTTTT. This gives the protein CASRSAGGSTGELFF.

The CDR3 nucleotides are TGTGCCAGCCTCCGGGGGGGGCCAGCCAACAATGAGCAGTTCTTC. Amino acids: CASLRGGPANNEQFF. The chain links TRBV2 to TRBJ2-1; 8 bases agree with TRBD2. In germline, CDR1 is SNHLY, CDR2 FYNNEI. V trimming: 8 bases; J trimming: 5 bases; junction bases outside the gene matches: 11. The CDR3 is made up of 15 amino acids.

This CDR3 reads CAWTALPYEQYF. As DNA, the CDR3 is TGTGCCTGGACCGCCCTTCCCTACGAGCAGTACTTC. This chain connects TRBV30 to TRBJ2-7; D gene ambiguous. Germline V lookup: CDR1 GTSNPN, CDR2 SVGIG (reference sequence). The CDR3 is 12 residues long. V was clipped by 4 bases and J by 2 bases, with 9 bases between them.

J is TRBJ1-5 and V is TRBV6-1; D not certain. Trimming pared 5 bases from V and 5 bases from J, leaving 4 bases between. The germline gives CDR1 MNHNS, CDR2 SASEGT. This CDR3 contains 11 residues. CDR3 sequence reads: CASSTDQPQHF. CDR3 sequence (DNA): TGTGCCAGCAGTACTGATCAGCCCCAGCATTTT.